A selection of T cell receptor beta chains follows, all from one sample in a study of early T cells in non-severe SARS-CoV-2 infection. TCRdb re-called the 5' RACE reads with MiXCR, one entry per CDR3 protein. The sample lists over 85,000 distinct CDR3 sequences; 15% to 20% were seen once. The specimen was whole blood. The receptors derive from an adult who was a healthcare worker with PCR-confirmed SARS-CoV-2 infection or an uninfected control (not recorded which). The CDR3 runs from the conserved cysteine through the conserved F or W. Each record gives: V gene, CDR3 protein.

v_call: TRBV6-6; cdr3_aa: CASEDRVKVEVFF
v_call: TRBV18; cdr3_aa: CASSLRDRQETQYF
v_call: TRBV10-3; cdr3_aa: CAISESGRQETQYF
v_call: TRBV5-1; cdr3_aa: CASSLGLAGGSQETQYF
v_call: TRBV6-5; cdr3_aa: CAGKGSGRYEQYF
v_call: TRBV6-2/TRBV6-3; cdr3_aa: CASSYSSLAYNEQFF
v_call: TRBV6-5; cdr3_aa: CASSALEGRNEQFF
v_call: TRBV3-1; cdr3_aa: CASSLRTSGRLANEQFF
v_call: TRBV28; cdr3_aa: CASSFPSDRASNQPQHF
v_call: TRBV12-3/TRBV12-4; cdr3_aa: CASSFLNTIYF
v_call: TRBV3-1; cdr3_aa: CASSQGDWVHEQYF
v_call: TRBV11-2; cdr3_aa: CASSSAWEGASYEQYF
v_call: TRBV6-6; cdr3_aa: CASSYWARGDTADTQYF
v_call: TRBV7-8; cdr3_aa: CASSLTVNSPLHF
v_call: TRBV10-3; cdr3_aa: CATQRREGLDEQFF
v_call: TRBV19; cdr3_aa: CASSTLRTGEGYTF
v_call: TRBV15; cdr3_aa: CATSRAPGLAVTDTQYF
v_call: TRBV27; cdr3_aa: CASSFGSSGANVLTF
v_call: TRBV12-3/TRBV12-4; cdr3_aa: CASSSGTGATYTDTQYF
v_call: TRBV4-3; cdr3_aa: CASSVHGSSGANVLTF
v_call: TRBV30; cdr3_aa: CAWSGTGEQYF
v_call: TRBV12-5; cdr3_aa: CASKNFGGAQETQYF
v_call: TRBV10-3; cdr3_aa: CAISELNRGPDTQYF
v_call: TRBV11-3; cdr3_aa: CASSQGGSTTDTQYF
v_call: TRBV7-9; cdr3_aa: CASSSNTYEGLRNSPLHF
v_call: TRBV7-9; cdr3_aa: CASGEGEQYF
v_call: TRBV18; cdr3_aa: CASSPPTLLSSYNEQFF
v_call: TRBV7-2; cdr3_aa: CASTRQRYTEAFF
v_call: TRBV12-3/TRBV12-4; cdr3_aa: CASSQESMNTEAFF
v_call: TRBV11-2; cdr3_aa: CASSPRDWQETQYF
v_call: TRBV20-1; cdr3_aa: CSARGRGSEKLFF
v_call: TRBV3-1; cdr3_aa: CASSQEARSPLHF
v_call: TRBV29-1; cdr3_aa: CSCGVLTGYGYTF
v_call: TRBV9; cdr3_aa: CASSRGQGVFPPQHF
v_call: TRBV24-1; cdr3_aa: CATSDLAGAYEQYF
v_call: TRBV7-6; cdr3_aa: CASSLALGQPFYNEQFF
v_call: TRBV2; cdr3_aa: CASSGSTGWNTEAFF
v_call: TRBV12-3/TRBV12-4; cdr3_aa: CASSSAGYSVNEQFF
v_call: TRBV28; cdr3_aa: CASSHPGTGIGTNVLTF
v_call: TRBV12-3/TRBV12-4; cdr3_aa: CASSEGMNTEAFF
v_call: TRBV20-1; cdr3_aa: CSASTGDSYNEQFF
v_call: TRBV20-1; cdr3_aa: CSAPTIQGSYEQYF
v_call: TRBV7-9; cdr3_aa: CASSQANRRGYEQYF
v_call: TRBV30; cdr3_aa: CAWSVSRGEAFF
v_call: TRBV12-3/TRBV12-4; cdr3_aa: CASSLVGVTGANVLIF